The 14 T cell receptor beta chains given below trace back to one sample, sequenced in a study of cytomegalovirus exposure and HLA in healthy donors. The PCR had 60 Vbeta and 13 Jbeta primers. Assay: immunoSEQ multiplex PCR; the TCRdb copy retains only in-frame clones and omits some. Of roughly 56,000 clones listed, over 75% are singletons. Sample: PBMCs. These receptors came from a man aged 18 to 30 in good health and CMV-seronegative.

The CDR3 bases are TGTGCCAGCAGTGACTCTGACAGCACTGAAGCTTTCTTT. Protein sequence: CASSDSDSTEAFF. The chain recombines TRBV6-4 with TRBJ1-1; D possibly corresponds to TRBD1 (5 bases). The V and J ends lost 0 bases and 4 bases respectively, with 6 bases between them. Looked up from germline, CDR1 is MRHNA and CDR2 is SNTAGT. The CDR3 loop spans 13 amino acids.

This clone was counted once. The rearrangement links TRBV19 to TRBJ2-7; 11 bases fit TRBD1. The germline gives CDR1 LNHDA, CDR2 SQIVND (reference sequence). V was pared by 8 bases and J by 2 bases, with 5 bases of the junction left unmatched. There are 14 residues in the CDR3. The CDR3 protein is CASSPGQGAYEQYF. In DNA, the CDR3 is TGTGCCAGTTCTCCGGGACAGGGGGCCTACGAGCAGTACTTC.

V gene TRBV6-4 combines with J gene TRBJ1-2, with D unclear. Germline assignment: CDR1 MRHNA and CDR2 SNTAGT. V lost 0 bases and J 7 bases, leaving 6 bases between the germline ends. There are 12 residues in the CDR3. The CDR3: CASSDSSFGYTF. CDR3 DNA sequence: TGTGCCAGCAGTGACTCTTCTTTTGGCTACACCTTC.

The chain has TRBV7-9 and TRBJ1-2; D is unresolved. Trimming cost V 7 bases and J 7 bases, with 19 bases left between them. The CDR3 totals 14 residues. Germline V gene lookup returns CDR1 SEHNR and CDR2 FQNEAQ (reference sequence). The CDR3 reads CASIPSYNGGGYTF. The DNA of the CDR3 is TGTGCCAGCATCCCTTCTTATAATGGCGGTGGCTACACCTTC.

The chain joins TRBV5-4 to TRBJ1-1, with D maybe TRBD1 (5 bases). CDR1 SGHNT and CDR2 YYREEE come from the germline V gene (reference sequence). Trimming removed 1 base from V and 3 bases from J, with 16 bases in between. CDR3 length: 16 residues. In DNA form, the CDR3 reads TGTGCCAGCAGCTTGACAGGTATCCCCGTGGACACTGAAGCTTTCTTT. Residues: CASSLTGIPVDTEAFF. The full variable domain, with the rest looked up from reference TRBV5-4 and TRBJ1-1, is ETGVTQSPTHLIKTRGQQVTLRCSSQSGHNTVSWYQQALGQGPQFIFQYYREEENGRGNFPPRFSGLQFPNYSSELNVNALELDDSALYLCASSLTGIPVDTEAFFGQGTRLTVV.

The CDR3 reads CASSLAASGSREQYF. In nucleotides, the CDR3 is TGTGCCAGCAGTTTAGCGGCTAGCGGGAGTAGAGAGCAGTACTTC. The rearrangement uses TRBV28 and TRBJ2-7; 10 bases are shared with TRBD2. Per germline, CDR1 MDHEN and CDR2 SYDVKM. This CDR3 has 15 residues. With V trimmed by 2 bases and J by 7 bases, 8 bases remained unmatched.

V usage is TRBV30 and J usage is TRBJ1-5; D uncertain. V was cut by 2 bases and J by 4 bases, with 9 bases left in between. CDR1 and CDR2 from the germline V gene are GTSNPN and SVGIG (reference sequence). The length of the CDR3 is 13 residues. CDR3 sequence (DNA): TGTGCCTGGAGTCCACAGATAAATCAGCCCCAGCATTTT. Protein: CAWSPQINQPQHF.

The chain is built from TRBV10-3 and TRBJ2-7; D is possibly TRBD2 (6 bases). This CDR3 region has 13 residues. V was cut by 7 bases and J by 3 bases, with 13 bases left in between. Germline CDR1 ENHRY, CDR2 SYGVKD. The CDR3 sequence is CAITAGTHYEQYF. CDR3 nucleotides: TGTGCCATCACCGCAGGGACTCACTACGAGCAGTACTTC.

The genes are TRBV6-1 and TRBJ2-1, with 8 nucleotides matching TRBD1. The ends lost 6 bases at V and 9 bases at J; junction bases unmatched: 4. The germline CDR1 and CDR2 sequences are MNHNS and SASEGT. This CDR3 contains 12 residues. The CDR3 loop is CASSRGRREQFF. The CDR3 nucleotides are TGTGCCAGCAGCAGGGGGCGTCGTGAGCAGTTCTTC.

As to this clone: Compared with germline, one end of the junction differs, possibly owing to a read error. The rearrangement joins TRBV7-8 to TRBJ2-7; TRBD1 aligns across 7 bases. The germline V gene encodes CDR1 SGHVS and CDR2 FQNEAQ. CDR3 length equals 11 residues. The CDR3 here is CASSLTGTVQF. CDR3 nucleotide sequence: TGTGCCAGCAGCTTGACCGGGACAGTACAATTC.

In its sample, this clone was seen once. This chain joins TRBV28 and TRBJ1-1, with TRBD1 as a possible D gene (6 bases). The germline V gene has CDR1 MDHEN and CDR2 SYDVKM. The CDR3 consists of 11 residues. V lost 5 bases and J lost 10, with 11 bases in between. The CDR3 spells CASSRGGGAFF. Here the CDR3 DNA reads TGTGCCAGCAGTCGGGGAGGGGGAGCTTTCTTT.

The rearrangement joins TRBV23-1 to TRBJ1-4; tentatively, D is TRBD1 (6 bases). TRBV23-1 is labeled an ORF, and its function is uncertain. V gave up 11 bases and J gave up 8 bases, with 9 bases separating them. This CDR3 is built from 10 residues. CDR3 region: CAQTGEKLFF. CDR3 DNA sequence: TGCGCCCAAACAGGGGAAAAACTGTTTTTT.

In this sample, this clone turned up a few times. CDR3 coding DNA: TGTGCCAGCAGTGATTATAGGACAGGGAGGAAAGATACGCAGTATTTT. Protein sequence: CASSDYRTGRKDTQYF. V is TRBV6-1 and J is TRBJ2-3; 8 nucleotides align to TRBD1. CDR1 MNHNS and CDR2 SASEGT come from the germline V gene. V was clipped by 3 bases and J by 5 bases; unmatched bases: 10. The CDR3 totals 16 residues.

This chain uses TRBV28 with TRBJ2-7; the D gene is possibly TRBD1 (6 bases). The germline CDR1 and CDR2 sequences are MDHEN and SYDVKM. V dropped 7 bases and J dropped 0 bases, with 22 bases sitting between them. This CDR3 has 17 amino acids. In nucleotides, the CDR3 is TGTGCCAGCACTCACACGGTTAGGGGACATAGCTCCTACGAGCAGTACTTC. Translated: CASTHTVRGHSSYEQYF.